This TCR beta chain is drawn from a study of breast tumors, draining lymph nodes, adjacent tissues. Looked up from germline, CDR1 is SGHTA and CDR2 is FQGNSA. The CDR3 spans 21 residues. V was clipped by 0 bases and J by 0 bases; unmatched bases: 14. Breast cancer patients provided tissue from their axillary draining lymph nodes. TCRdb ran MiXCR on the multiplex PCR reads and lists one entry per CDR3 protein. The table has 270,000 or so distinct CDR3 sequences, 30% to 35% seen once; the top ten hold under 1.2%. The sequence was collected from a female donor with breast cancer. Some clones in this sample may be carry-over from other donors' samples. The chain has TRBV7-2 and TRBJ2-1; 10 bases align to TRBD1. Material: axillary lymph node tissue. The CDR3 DNA follows: TGTGCCAGCAGCTTAGCCGACCTTCCCGGGACAGGGGTAAGCTCCTACAATGAGCAGTTCTTC. Its protein is CASSLADLPGTGVSSYNEQFF.